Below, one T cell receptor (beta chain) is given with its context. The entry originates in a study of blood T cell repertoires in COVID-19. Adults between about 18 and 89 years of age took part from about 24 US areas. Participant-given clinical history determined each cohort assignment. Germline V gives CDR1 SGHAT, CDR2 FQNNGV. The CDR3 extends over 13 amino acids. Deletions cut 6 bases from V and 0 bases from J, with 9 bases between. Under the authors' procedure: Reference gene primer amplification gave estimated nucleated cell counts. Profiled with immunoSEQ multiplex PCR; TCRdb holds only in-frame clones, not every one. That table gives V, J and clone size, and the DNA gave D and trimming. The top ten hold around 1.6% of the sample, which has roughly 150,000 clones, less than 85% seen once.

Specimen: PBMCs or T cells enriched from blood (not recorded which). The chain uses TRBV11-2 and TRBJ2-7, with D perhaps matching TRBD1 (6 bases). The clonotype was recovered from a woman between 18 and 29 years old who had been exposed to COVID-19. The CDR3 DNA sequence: TGTGCCAGCAGATTGACAGGCTCCTACGAGCAGTACTTC. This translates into CASRLTGSYEQYF.